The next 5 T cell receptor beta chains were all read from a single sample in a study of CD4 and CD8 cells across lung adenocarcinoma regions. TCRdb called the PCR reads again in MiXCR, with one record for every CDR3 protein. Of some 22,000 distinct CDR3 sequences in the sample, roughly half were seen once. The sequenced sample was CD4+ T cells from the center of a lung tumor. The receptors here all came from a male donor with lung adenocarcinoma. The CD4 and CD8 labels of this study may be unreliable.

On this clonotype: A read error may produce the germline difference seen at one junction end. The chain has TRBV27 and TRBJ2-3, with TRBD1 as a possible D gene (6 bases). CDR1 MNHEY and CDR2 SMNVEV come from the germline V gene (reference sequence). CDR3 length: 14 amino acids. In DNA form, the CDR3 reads TGTGCGAGGAGTGGGGGCCGGGACACAGAGACGCAGTATTTC. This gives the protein CARSGGRDTETQYF.

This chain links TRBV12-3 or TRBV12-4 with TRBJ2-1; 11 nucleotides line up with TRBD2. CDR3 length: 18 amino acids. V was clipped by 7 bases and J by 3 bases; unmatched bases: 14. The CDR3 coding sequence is TGTGCCAGCACCGCCGGGACTAGCGGATCTCTTTTCTACAATGAGCAGTTCTTC. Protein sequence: CASTAGTSGSLFYNEQFF.

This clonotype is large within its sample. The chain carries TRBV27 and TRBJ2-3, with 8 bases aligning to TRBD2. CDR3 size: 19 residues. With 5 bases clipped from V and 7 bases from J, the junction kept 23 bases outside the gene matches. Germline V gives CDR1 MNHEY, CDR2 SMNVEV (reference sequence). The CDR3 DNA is TGTGCCAGCAGTCACAAGCCCATGGGGGGCAGCGGGAGAGTAAATACGCAGTATTTT. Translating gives CASSHKPMGGSGRVNTQYF.

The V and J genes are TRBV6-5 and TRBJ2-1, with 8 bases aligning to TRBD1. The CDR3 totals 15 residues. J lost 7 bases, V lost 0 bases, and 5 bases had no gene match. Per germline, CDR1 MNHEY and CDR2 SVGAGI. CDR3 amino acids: CASSYSLTGANEQFF. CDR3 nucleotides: TGTGCCAGCAGTTACTCGCTGACAGGGGCAAATGAGCAGTTCTTC.

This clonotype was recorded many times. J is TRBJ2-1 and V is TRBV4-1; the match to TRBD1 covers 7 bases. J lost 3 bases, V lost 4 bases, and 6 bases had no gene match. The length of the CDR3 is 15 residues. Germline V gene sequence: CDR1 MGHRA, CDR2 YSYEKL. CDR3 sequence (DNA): TGCGCCAGCAGCCGCCCGGGACAGAACTACAATGAGCAGTTCTTC. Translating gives CASSRPGQNYNEQFF.